The table lists the clone carrying this T cell receptor beta chain with a few counts. Its cognate antigen is unknown. Study-wide findings and caveats: Tumor Treg TCRs overlapped most with tumor naive CD4+ cells. Tumor memory CD4+ T cell TCR gene usage clustered with blood and lymph node memory CD4+ cells and lymph node naive CD4+ cells.

Full-length variable regions came from constant-region reverse primers plus semi-nested Nested Universal Primer A PCR. TCRdb re-analysed the 5' RACE reads in MiXCR, keeping a single row per CDR3 protein. The sample records about 40,000 distinct CDR3 sequences, approximately 20% being singletons. The sequence was obtained from a female donor with breast cancer. The sequencing input was naive CD4+ T cells sorted from a lymph node. Subset here: naive CD4+ T cells, CD4+CD45RA+CD25-.

CDR3 residues: CASSLFLPSGTDTQYF. CDR3 bases: TGTGCCAGCAGCTTATTCTTGCCTAGCGGCACAGATACGCAGTATTTT. This chain connects TRBV7-9 to TRBJ2-3, with D possibly TRBD2 on 6 matching bases. V was trimmed by 2 bases and J by 1 base, leaving 13 bases between them. The CDR3 has 16 amino acids. Germline values: CDR1 SEHNR, CDR2 FQNEAQ (reference sequence).